This paragraph reports one TCR beta chain. Its antigen is not known. PCR employed 60 Vbeta and 13 Jbeta primers. Here immunoSEQ multiplex PCR was the method, and the copy in TCRdb shows in-frame clones only, minus some. The table lists 55,000 or so clones, around three quarters of them singletons. The data belong to a study of cytomegalovirus exposure and HLA in healthy donors. Whole-study results and caveats: Confirmation was obtained in vitro that a few CMV-associated chains are specific for CMV antigens. HLA alleles were associated with 15,000 to 20,000 TCR beta sequences in a later analysis at 0.05 false discovery rate. What a later analysis reportedly showed was that an Asian-associated ancestry cluster had fewer N-insertions than the approximately 700-donor mean.

The V end lost 3 bases, the J end lost 8 bases, and 12 bases lay between the germline ends. This CDR3 is built from 13 residues. Germline values: CDR1 SGDLS, CDR2 YYNGEE. This TCR was recovered from a female donor in good health and CMV-seronegative. The sequenced sample consisted of PBMCs. V usage is TRBV9 and J usage is TRBJ2-1; the D gene is possibly TRBD1 (6 bases). Here the CDR3 reads CASSASQGHEQFF. The CDR3 DNA reads as TGTGCCAGCAGCGCCTCACAGGGCCATGAGCAGTTCTTC.